This TCR beta chain is drawn from a study of Ad26.COV2.S vaccination and SARS-CoV-2 variants. About the research overall: Intramuscular Ad26.COV2.S doses were given once or twice, 56 days apart.

This CDR3 comprises 14 residues. CDR1 and CDR2 (germline): SGHRS, YFSETQ. Between the trimmed V and J ends, which lost 0 bases and 3 bases, there was a span of 9 bases. Sequencing used immunoSEQ multiplex PCR; TCRdb keeps in-frame clones, though not all of them. The sample shows some 290,000 clones, around 84% of them seen only once. As to treatment: 19 received Ad26.COV2.S at low or high dose, single or two shots; 5 received placebo; per-sample allocation not given. Samples analyzed were those drawn on day 63 after the first vaccine or placebo injection. Donor was an adult aged 18-55 years in Boston. Regarding the study as a whole: Using TCR breadth and depth analyses may have led to underestimated total T cell responses. The study found similar non-spike TCR breadth in vaccine and placebo recipients.

Regarding this clone: Its matching antigen is unknown.

The TCR comes from a person between 18 and 65 years old who received the Ad26.COV2.S COVID-19 vaccine or a placebo. The sequencing here drew on peripheral blood, taken in a trial of Ad26.COV2.S vaccine versus placebo. The rearrangement joins TRBV5-1 to TRBJ2-5; no firm D call. CDR3 DNA sequence: TGCGCCAGCAGCTTGGGACATCAAGAAGAGACCCAGTACTTC. Protein product: CASSLGHQEETQYF.